The source of this TCR beta chain is a study of identifying expanded T cells in peripheral blood. This clone is a singleton in its sample. Deletions cut 3 bases from V and 6 bases from J, with 15 bases between. Germline assignment: CDR1 LGHNT and CDR2 FRNRAP. The CDR3 has 15 residues. TCRdb keeps only in-frame clones here, not all; method: immunoSEQ multiplex PCR. This sample yields under 100,000 clones, of which approximately 85% are seen a single time; approximately 4.5% belongs to the top ten. Sequenced sample: blood. The receptor comes from a person aged 18-70 years in good health. The chain combines TRBV12-5 with TRBJ2-1; D perhaps matches TRBD1 (5 bases). The CDR3 spells CASGFVPYGANEQFF. As DNA, the CDR3 is TGTGCTAGTGGTTTTGTACCTTATGGGGCCAATGAGCAGTTCTTC.